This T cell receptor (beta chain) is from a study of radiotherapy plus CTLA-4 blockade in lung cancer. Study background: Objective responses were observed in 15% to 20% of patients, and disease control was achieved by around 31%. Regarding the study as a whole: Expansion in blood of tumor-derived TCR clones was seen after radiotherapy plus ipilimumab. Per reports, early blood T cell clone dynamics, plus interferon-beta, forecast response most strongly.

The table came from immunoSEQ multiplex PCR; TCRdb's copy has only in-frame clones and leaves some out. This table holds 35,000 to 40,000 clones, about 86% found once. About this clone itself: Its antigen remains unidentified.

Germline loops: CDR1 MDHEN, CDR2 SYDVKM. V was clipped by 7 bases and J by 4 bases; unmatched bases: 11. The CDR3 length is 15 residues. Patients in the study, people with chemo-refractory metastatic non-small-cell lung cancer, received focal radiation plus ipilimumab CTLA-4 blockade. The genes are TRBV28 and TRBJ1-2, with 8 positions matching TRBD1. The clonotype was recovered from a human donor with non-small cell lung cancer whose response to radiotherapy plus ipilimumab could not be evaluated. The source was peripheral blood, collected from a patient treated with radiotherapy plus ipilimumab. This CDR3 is CASTLPGGTGYGYTF. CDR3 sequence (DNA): TGTGCCAGCACCCTCCCTGGGGGGACAGGCTATGGCTACACCTTC.